This record looks at one T cell receptor (beta chain) sequence and its context. The antigen is undetermined. The data stem from a study of shared clonotypes between healthy human individuals. Regarding the study as a whole: A limitation of the genetic and exposure-history diversity represented arose from few donors. Non-shared clonotypes had lower generation probabilities than those shared by all four donors.

V was clipped by 6 bases and J by 2 bases, with 13 bases between them. The CDR3 covers 14 residues. Per germline, CDR1 MNHNS and CDR2 SASEGT. Only in-frame clones appear in the TCRdb table, and some are missing; sequencing was by immunoSEQ multiplex PCR. Counted here are about 2.2 million clones, 80% to 95% occurring once; the ten biggest clones make up roughly 1.7%. Naive CD8 cells were CD45RO-negative, positively selected for CCR7, excluding terminally differentiated effector memory CD45RA+ cells. The source material was naive CD8+ T cells from PBMCs. The chain couples TRBV6-1 to TRBJ2-5, with a tentative D call TRBD2 (5 bases). The clonotype comes from a man aged 18 to 30 in good health. Some clones in this sample may be carry-over from other donors' samples. CDR3 sequence (DNA): TGTGCCAGCAGAGCAGAGGGATTTCAAGAGACCCAGTACTTC. Its translation is CASRAEGFQETQYF.